The sequence of this TCR beta chain was determined in a study of blood T cell repertoires in COVID-19. About the research overall: Donors in the United States, Italy and Spain gave samples during acute or convalescent COVID-19. Nucleic acid was either cDNA or gDNA, and it came from T cells, B-cell-depleted T cells, or PBMCs.

Per the original methods: Using reference gene primer amplification, nucleated cell counts were estimated. The assay was immunoSEQ multiplex PCR, and TCRdb's table has in-frame clones only and misses some. V and J calls and clone size are given by that table; D and trimming were obtained from the DNA. This table has fewer than 150,000 clones, under 85% appearing once. The CDR3 spans 15 residues. Germline loops: CDR1 MNHEY, CDR2 SVGEGT. J lost 4 bases, V lost 4 bases, and 9 bases had no gene match. Sequenced sample: peripheral blood. The receptor comes from a human donor in a cohort sampled during active COVID-19. This chain connects TRBV6-2 or TRBV6-3 to TRBJ1-2, with TRBD1 matching over 7 bases. This chain's CDR3 is CASSSRQGVLYGYTF. The CDR3 DNA is TGTGCCAGCAGTTCCCGACAGGGAGTACTCTATGGCTACACCTTC.